Shown below are 29 T cell receptor beta chains from a single sample sequenced in a study of T cells in Graves' hyperthyroidism and ophthalmopathy. RNA transcripts yielded amplified TCR beta CDR3 regions. TCR CDR3 regions were first amplified by RT-PCR with HTBI primers. A single record per CDR3 protein comes from TCRdb applying MiXCR to the multiplex PCR reads. This table holds under 300,000 distinct CDR3 sequences, about an eighth found once. The specimen was blood. Receptors were obtained from a woman in her 30s with Graves' hyperthyroidism that later progressed to Graves' ophthalmopathy.

Many counts were recorded for this clonotype. V and J are TRBV6-1 and TRBJ2-1, with TRBD2 matching over 8 bases. The J segment lost 7 bases and the V segment lost 8 bases, leaving 22 bases of the junction unmatched. The CDR3 sequence is 18 residues long. CDR1 and CDR2 (germline): MNHNS, SASEGT. The CDR3, as DNA: TGTGCCAGCGCTAGGAGGGCTCCTACGGGACTAGGGGAAAATGAGCAGTTCTTC. Translation gives CASARRAPTGLGENEQFF.

Many counts were recorded for this clonotype. The V and J genes are TRBV3-1 and TRBJ2-1, with D perhaps TRBD2 (6 bases). Trimming pared 0 bases from V and 6 bases from J, leaving 9 bases between. Germline lookup yields CDR1 LGHDT and CDR2 YNNKEL (reference sequence). The CDR3 totals 14 residues. The CDR3: CASSQDWTTNEQFF. The CDR3 region has the DNA TGTGCCAGCAGCCAAGATTGGACTACCAATGAGCAGTTCTTC.

This clonotype was counted between two and nine times. CDR3 sequence (DNA): TGTGCCAGCAACTCGGGACAGGGTGTTTATGGCTACACCTTC. Its protein is CASNSGQGVYGYTF. V gene TRBV28 combines with J gene TRBJ1-2; 9 nucleotides match TRBD1. Trimming took 7 bases from V and 5 from J; bases not matched to a gene: 8. The germline V gene has CDR1 MDHEN and CDR2 SYDVKM. This CDR3 contains 14 residues.

This clonotype appeared many times. This chain uses TRBV2 with TRBJ2-7; D gene ambiguous. The germline V gene encodes CDR1 SNHLY and CDR2 FYNNEI. Trimming cost V 1 base and J 3 bases, with 4 bases left between them. This CDR3 comprises 12 residues. In DNA, the CDR3 is TGTGCCAGCAGTGAAGGGAACTACGAGCAGTACTTC. It specifies CASSEGNYEQYF.

This clonotype has ten or more counts. The chain employs TRBV20-1 and TRBJ2-1; D gene uncertain. Germline V lookup: CDR1 DFQATT, CDR2 SNEGSKA (reference sequence). The CDR3 has 12 residues. Trimming took off 5 bases at V and 9 bases at J, with 14 bases between the two ends. The CDR3 nucleotides read TGCAGTGCTCAGAGATCAGTTGGTGAGCAGTTCTTC. Translated: CSAQRSVGEQFF.

This clonotype came up a few times. The chain uses TRBV7-6 and TRBJ2-2; the D is unclear. V was clipped by 0 bases and J by 5 bases, with 4 bases between them. In germline, CDR1 is SGHVS, CDR2 FNYEAQ. The CDR3 is 13 amino acids. The CDR3 here is CASSLAFTGELFF. CDR3 coding DNA: TGTGCCAGCAGCTTAGCGTTTACCGGGGAGCTGTTTTTT.

V is TRBV7-2 and J is TRBJ2-5; a possible D gene is TRBD2 (5 bases). CDR3 size: 13 residues. Germline-derived CDR1 and CDR2 are SGHTA and FQGNSA. Deletions cut 5 bases from V and 3 bases from J, with 10 bases between. This CDR3 is CASSGLWEETQYF. The CDR3 nucleotides are TGTGCCAGCAGCGGACTCTGGGAAGAGACCCAGTACTTC.

This sequence joins TRBV5-4 and TRBJ2-3; the match to TRBD2 covers 7 bases. The CDR3 runs 14 residues. The ends lost 4 bases at V and 4 bases at J; junction bases unmatched: 6. In germline, CDR1 is SGHNT, CDR2 YYREEE (reference sequence). The CDR3 bases are TGTGCCAGCAGCGGGGCGGGAGAAGCAGATACGCAGTATTTT. As protein: CASSGAGEADTQYF.

This clonotype was seen more than once but under ten times. This could be a read error, since a much larger clone is one nucleotide away. The chain employs TRBV10-3 and TRBJ2-3, with D perhaps assigned TRBD1 or TRBD2 (6 bases each). The CDR3 length is 15 residues. Germline CDR1 ENHRY, CDR2 SYGVKD. The CDR3 is CAISVGGRGTDAQYF. The CDR3 bases are TGTGCCATCAGTGTAGGGGGGCGCGGTACAGATGCGCAGTATTTT.

This clonotype was seen many times. V gene TRBV12-3 or TRBV12-4 combines with J gene TRBJ2-1; TRBD1 might be the D (5 bases). The germline V and J ends were trimmed by 3 bases and 7 bases, with 13 bases remaining between them. The CDR3 spans 14 residues. CDR3 sequence: CASSFGGARNEQFF. Written as DNA, the CDR3 is TGTGCCAGCAGTTTCGGTGGGGCGAGGAATGAGCAGTTCTTC.

At least ten counts were recorded for this clonotype. The V gene is TRBV6-1, the J gene TRBJ2-1, with TRBD2 identical over 12 bases. CDR3 length equals 16 residues. Germline V lookup: CDR1 MNHNS, CDR2 SASEGT. V shed 6 bases, J shed 0 bases, and the junction held 3 bases outside the gene matches. DNA of the CDR3: TGTGCCAGCAGCTGGACTAGCGGGAACTCCTACAATGAGCAGTTCTTC. The encoded protein is CASSWTSGNSYNEQFF.

This clonotype was recorded at least ten times. The chain links TRBV27 to TRBJ1-1, with TRBD1 matching 8 bases. Trimming at V came to 5 bases and at J to 5 bases, leaving 4 bases not matched to a gene. This CDR3 spans 13 amino acids. The germline V gene encodes CDR1 MNHEY and CDR2 SMNVEV (reference sequence). The CDR3 nucleotides are TGTGCCAGCAGTCAGGGGGCGCGGACTGAAGCTTTCTTT. Protein: CASSQGARTEAFF.

This clonotype has a count of ten or more. The rearrangement uses TRBV7-3 and TRBJ2-2, with 8 nucleotides matching TRBD1. The trim removed 2 bases at V and 7 bases at J, leaving 3 bases unmatched. Germline values: CDR1 SGHTA, CDR2 FQGTGA. CDR3 length: 14 residues. For the CDR3, the DNA is TGTGCCAGCAGCTTACAGGGGGCAGGCGGGGAGCTGTTTTTT. This translates into CASSLQGAGGELFF.

There are a few counts of this clonotype. A read error may produce the germline difference seen at one junction end. The chain recombines TRBV4-1 with TRBJ1-1; 7 positions agree with TRBD1. The CDR3 covers 15 residues. The germline CDR1 and CDR2 sequences are MGHRA and YSYEKL. CDR3 nucleotides: TGCGCCAGCAGCCCAGTACAGGGGAGGAACGCTGAAGCTTTCTTT. This encodes CASSPVQGRNAEAFF.

At least ten counts were recorded for this clonotype. The chain has TRBV20-1 and TRBJ2-1; D tentatively fits TRBD1 or TRBD2 (5 bases each). Trimming took off 0 bases at V and 4 bases at J, with 10 bases between the two ends. Germline values: CDR1 DFQATT, CDR2 SNEGSKA (reference sequence). The CDR3 has 14 residues. In nucleotides, the CDR3 is TGCAGTGCTAGAGATCAGGGACCGTACAATGAGCAGTTCTTC. Translated, it gives CSARDQGPYNEQFF.

This clonotype occurred many times. The rearrangement uses TRBV20-1 and TRBJ2-5; 10 bases map to TRBD2. V trimming: 4 bases; J trimming: 4 bases; junction bases outside the gene matches: 9. In germline, CDR1 is DFQATT, CDR2 SNEGSKA (reference sequence). The CDR3 length is 15 residues. Here the CDR3 reads CSATPLAGVRETQYF. The DNA of the CDR3 is TGCAGTGCTACCCCGCTAGCGGGAGTAAGAGAGACCCAGTACTTC.

This clonotype has ten or more counts. The rearrangement joins TRBV27 to TRBJ1-2; tentative D call: TRBD1 (6 bases). Germline V gene lookup returns CDR1 MNHEY and CDR2 SMNVEV (reference sequence). Deletions cut 6 bases from V and 2 bases from J, with 16 bases between. The CDR3 is made up of 15 amino acids. The CDR3 nucleotides read TGTGCCAGCAGCTCCACAGGGAAGGGGAACTATGGCTACACCTTC. Its translation is CASSSTGKGNYGYTF.

The table lists this clonotype with many counts. The CDR3 reads CASSPRTSGLAGGFETQYF. The CDR3, as DNA: TGTGCCAGCAGTCCCCGGACCTCCGGGTTAGCGGGAGGGTTTGAGACCCAGTACTTC. V is TRBV12-3 or TRBV12-4 and J is TRBJ2-5; 11 bases map to TRBD2. The CDR3 covers 19 residues. The V and J ends lost 5 bases and 5 bases, in that order; junction bases with no gene match: 19.

This clonotype was detected ten times or more. The J gene is TRBJ1-2, the V gene TRBV11-2; 8 bases line up with TRBD1. Germline V lookup: CDR1 SGHAT, CDR2 FQNNGV. Trimming removed 5 bases from V and 2 bases from J; junction bases left unmatched: 4. CDR3 size: 14 residues. CDR3 nucleotide sequence: TGTGCCAGCAGCCAAAGACAGGGGAACTATGGCTACACCTTC. Its translation: CASSQRQGNYGYTF.

This clonotype was detected ten times or more. V gene TRBV12-3 or TRBV12-4 combines with J gene TRBJ2-2, with a tentative D call TRBD1 (6 bases). The CDR3 covers 14 residues. The ends were cut back, 6 bases at V and 2 bases at J, with 10 bases in the middle. This CDR3 reads CASRQQGNTGELFF. DNA for the CDR3: TGTGCCAGCAGACAACAGGGCAACACCGGGGAGCTGTTTTTT.

This clonotype was recorded many times. V is TRBV6-6 and J is TRBJ2-1; D gene ambiguous. V was shortened by 1 base and J by 9 bases, with 13 bases between the two germline ends. This CDR3 has 14 residues. CDR1 and CDR2 from the germline V gene are MNHNY and SVGAGI (reference sequence). The CDR3 nucleotides are TGTGCCAGCAGTTACTATAACTCGTTAGGTGAGCAGTTCTTC. Translation gives CASSYYNSLGEQFF.

Regarding this clonotype: This may come from a read error, since a much larger clone is one base off. This sequence joins TRBV6-1 and TRBJ2-5, with D uncertain. Near its end, the DNA agrees better with TRBJ2-1, so the J call may be wrong. The CDR3 consists of 14 residues. Per the germline V gene, CDR1 is MNHNS and CDR2 is SASEGT. CDR3 in amino acids: CASTRAVSLETQFF. The DNA for the CDR3 is TGTGCCAGCACCCGGGCCGTGAGTCTAGAGACCCAGTTCTTC.

In this sample, this clonotype turned up many times. The chain is built from TRBV27 and TRBJ2-7; 7 nucleotides match TRBD2. There are 15 residues in the CDR3. J gave up 7 bases and V 4 bases, and 13 bases lay outside the gene matches. Germline-derived CDR1 and CDR2 are MNHEY and SMNVEV (reference sequence). CDR3 sequence reads: CASSSPQRGLMEQYF. The DNA for the CDR3 is TGTGCCAGCAGTTCCCCCCAGCGGGGCCTAATGGAGCAGTACTTC.

This clonotype appeared many times. V and J are TRBV6-1 and TRBJ2-5, with a weak D call TRBD2 (5 bases). The CDR3 covers 11 residues. Trimming left V 5 bases short and J 12 bases short, with 13 bases between. In germline, CDR1 is MNHNS, CDR2 SASEGT. CDR3 DNA: TGTGCCAGCAGTAGGTCCGAAGCGGAGTACTTC. Its translation: CASSRSEAEYF.

This clonotype was detected many times. The chain links TRBV27 to TRBJ1-5; perhaps TRBD1 as D (5 bases). This CDR3 has 13 amino acids. Looked up from germline, CDR1 is MNHEY and CDR2 is SMNVEV (reference sequence). V was shortened by 3 bases and J by 7 bases, with 10 bases between the two germline ends. CDR3 DNA: TGTGCCAGCAGTTTCGGCGGGGGGCAGCCCCAGCATTTT. Its translation: CASSFGGGQPQHF.

This clonotype was counted a single time. V gene TRBV12-3 or TRBV12-4 combines with J gene TRBJ1-1; the match to TRBD1 covers 7 bases. The CDR3 totals 13 residues. The V and J ends lost 6 bases and 4 bases, in that order; junction bases with no gene match: 5. CDR3 region: CASRPGGLTEAFF. CDR3 bases: TGTGCCAGCAGGCCAGGGGGTCTCACTGAAGCTTTCTTT.

This clonotype was detected ten times or more. J is TRBJ1-1 and V is TRBV9; tentative D call: TRBD1 (6 bases). The germline V gene has CDR1 SGDLS and CDR2 YYNGEE. Trimming cost V 4 bases and J 11 bases, with 18 bases left between them. There are 13 residues in the CDR3. CDR3 residues: CASSTQEYTGAFF. The CDR3 DNA reads TGTGCCAGCAGCACGCAGGAGTATACAGGGGCTTTCTTT.

This clonotype has at least ten counts. The chain is built from TRBV2 and TRBJ2-7; D is undetermined. There are 13 residues in the CDR3. Germline assignment: CDR1 SNHLY and CDR2 FYNNEI. Trimming took 4 bases from V and 2 from J, leaving 9 bases between them. Written as DNA, the CDR3 is TGTGCCAGCAGTGCGGACGGCCCCTACGAGCAGTACTTC. Its protein product is CASSADGPYEQYF. Looking up the rest from reference TRBV2 and TRBJ2-7 gives the full variable domain: EPEVTQTPSHQVTQMGQEVILRCVPISNHLYFYWYRQILGQKVEFLVSFYNNEISEKSEIFDDQFSVERPDGSNFTLKIRSTKLEDSAMYFCASSADGPYEQYFGPGTRLTVT.

The sample holds many counts of this clonotype. The rearrangement uses TRBV6-2 or TRBV6-3 and TRBJ2-7, with a tentative D call TRBD2 (6 bases). Germline V gene sequence: CDR1 MNHEY, CDR2 SVGEGT. V was clipped by 8 bases and J by 4 bases, with 15 bases between them. The CDR3 length is 13 residues. CDR3 in DNA: TGTGCCAGCCTGACACGACGGGGGTACGAGCAGTACTTC. This encodes CASLTRRGYEQYF.